These T cell receptor beta chains were read from a single sample in a study of blood T cell repertoires in COVID-19. The repertoire was sequenced with immunoSEQ multiplex PCR; TCRdb's copy has only in-frame clones and lacks some. There are roughly 400,000 clones in the sample; about nine tenths occur only once, and about 0.6% lies in the top ten. Sequencing input: PBMCs or T cells enriched from blood (not recorded which). All receptors come from a man aged 18-30 years who had recovered from COVID-19. The CDR3 runs from the conserved cysteine through the conserved F or W. A D gene is named only where the DNA matches it firmly. Clone size is given for some rows only: seen once, a few or many times, or a class if the clone is expanded.

>TRBJ1-4|-|-|TRBV12-5
TGTGCTAGTGGTTTTCAAGTTCGGGGAGGTAATGAAAAACTGTTTTTT
CASGFQVRGGNEKLFF
>TRBJ1-1|-|once|TRBV7-6
TGTGCCAGCAGCTTAGCCGGCACAGGGAAGAACACTGAAGCTTTCTTT
CASSLAGTGKNTEAFF
>TRBJ1-2|TRBD1|-|TRBV29-1
TGCAGCGTTGTAGGGACAGGCAACTATGGCTACACCTTC
CSVVGTGNYGYTF
>TRBJ1-3|-|-|TRBV5-4
TGTGCCAGCAGCTTGGAAACAGGCTTCTCTGGAAACACCATATATTTT
CASSLETGFSGNTIYF
>TRBJ1-6|TRBD1|-|TRBV6-5
TGTGCCAGCAGTTACGAGAGGGGGCTGAATTCACCCCTCCACTTT
CASSYERGLNSPLHF
>TRBJ1-6|-|-|TRBV7-3
TGTGCCAGCAGCAATACAGGGTACTCACCCCTCCACTTT
CASSNTGYSPLHF
>TRBJ1-4|TRBD1|-|TRBV19
TGTGCCAGTAGTAGGGACAGGGTGGATGAAAAACTGTTTTTT
CASSRDRVDEKLFF
>TRBJ2-5|TRBD2|-|TRBV5-1
TGCGCCAGCAGCTTGGGTTCGGGGGGGAAAGAGACCCAGTACTTC
CASSLGSGGKETQYF
>TRBJ1-2|TRBD1|-|TRBV28
TGTGCCAGCAGTTTACTGACAGGGATGATGTCTAACTATGGCTACACCTTC
CASSLLTGMMSNYGYTF
>TRBJ1-4|-|-|TRBV4-1
TGCGCCAGCAGCCAAAGACAGGTGGGGAGAGAAAAACTGTTTTTT
CASSQRQVGREKLFF
>TRBJ2-7|-|once|TRBV5-1
TGCGCCAGCAGCTTGGCCAGAGGGACAACCTACGAGCAGTACTTC
CASSLARGTTYEQYF
>TRBJ1-5|-|-|TRBV7-2
TGTGCCAGCAGCTTAAAAGGGGGGGGAGCAGGGTACGGTCAGCCCCAGCATTTT
CASSLKGGGAGYGQPQHF
>TRBJ2-1|-|-|TRBV4-2
TGTGCCAGCAGCCAAGATCTTTATGAGCAGTTCTTC
CASSQDLYEQFF
>TRBJ1-5|TRBD1|-|TRBV27
TGTGCCAGCAGTTCCACCGGGACAGGGGGCTCGGGTCAGCCCCAGCATTTT
CASSSTGTGGSGQPQHF
>TRBJ2-3|TRBD2|once|TRBV7-9
TGTGCCAGCAGTTTAGGACTAGCGGGGATCACAGATACGCAGTATTTT
CASSLGLAGITDTQYF
>TRBJ1-4|-|-|TRBV29-1
TGCAGCGCCATGGCGGGCTTCGAAAAACTGTTTTTT
CSAMAGFEKLFF
>TRBJ2-7|TRBD1|-|TRBV4-2
TGTGCCAGCGCAATGGACAGGGGAGGCGAGCAGTACTTC
CASAMDRGGEQYF
>TRBJ1-1|TRBD1|once|TRBV7-9
TGTGCCAGCAGCCTCAGGGGGCAGGGGGACACTGAAGCTTTCTTT
CASSLRGQGDTEAFF
>TRBJ2-2|-|-|TRBV6-5
TGTGCCAGCAGTTACTCGTTTTCTGGGGAGCTGTTTTTT
CASSYSFSGELFF
>TRBJ1-5|TRBD1|-|TRBV15
TGTGCCACCAGCAGAGCGGCAGGGGGCTTGACTCAGCCCCAGCATTTT
CATSRAAGGLTQPQHF
>TRBJ2-1|TRBD1|once|TRBV7-6
TGTGCCAGCAGCGCCAGACAGGGCATATACAATGAGCAGTTCTTC
CASSARQGIYNEQFF
>TRBJ2-2|TRBD2|-|TRBV7-2
TGTGCCAGCAGCTTCGCGGGAGGTACGAACACCGGGGAGCTGTTTTTT
CASSFAGGTNTGELFF
>TRBJ2-5|TRBD2|-|TRBV4-1
TGCGCCAGCAGCCAAGGGGGCGGGAGGGCCCGAGAGACCCAGTACTTC
CASSQGGGRARETQYF
>TRBJ2-7|TRBD2|-|TRBV6-6
TGTGCCAGCAGTTACACGGGAGGAGGCTACGAGCAGTACTTC
CASSYTGGGYEQYF
>TRBJ2-6|TRBD1|-|TRBV7-2
TGTGCCAGCAGCCCACGGGGACAGATTGACTCTGGGGCCAACGTCCTGACTTTC
CASSPRGQIDSGANVLTF
>TRBJ2-3|-|-|TRBV3-1/TRBV3-2
TGTGCCAGCAGCCAAGACTTACGGGGTTCCACAGATACGCAGTATTTT
CASSQDLRGSTDTQYF
>TRBJ2-7|TRBD2|once|TRBV18
TGTGCCAGCTCACTGGGACTAGCGGGAGTAATGGGCGGCGAGCAGTACTTC
CASSLGLAGVMGGEQYF
>TRBJ1-5|TRBD1|-|TRBV28
TGTGCCAGCAGTTTCTACCAGGGGGCCAATCAGCCCCAGCATTTT
CASSFYQGANQPQHF
>TRBJ1-5|-|-|TRBV7-9
TGTGCCAGCAGGGGGGACAAATCTCAGCCCCAGCATTTT
CASRGDKSQPQHF
>TRBJ2-3|TRBD1|once|TRBV27
TGTGCCAGCAGTCCCAGGGGGCAGGGTAGAGATACGCAGTATTTT
CASSPRGQGRDTQYF
>TRBJ1-1|-|-|TRBV10-3
TGTGCCATCAGTGCCAGGGTCGGCGGCACTGAAGCTTTCTTT
CAISARVGGTEAFF
>TRBJ1-2|TRBD1|-|TRBV12-3/TRBV12-4
TGTGCCAGCAGGGAGACAGGGGACTATGGCTACACCTTC
CASRETGDYGYTF
>TRBJ1-2|TRBD1|-|TRBV2
TGTGCCAGCAGGGAAAGAGGACAGGGAGGAGAGGGCTACACCTTC
CASRERGQGGEGYTF
>TRBJ1-1|TRBD1|few|TRBV5-1
TGCGCCAGCAGCTCCCCGGGACAGGGACACGAAGCTTTCTTT
CASSSPGQGHEAFF
>TRBJ1-1|-|-|TRBV11-3
TGTGCCAGCAGCCCAAAAGGGCGGGGTTCGGTGAACACTGAAGCTTTCTTT
CASSPKGRGSVNTEAFF
>TRBJ2-2|TRBD1|once|TRBV30
TGTGCCTGGAGGTGGGACAGATCCACCGGGGAGCTGTTTTTT
CAWRWDRSTGELFF
>TRBJ1-4|-|-|TRBV2
TGTGCCAGCAGTGGGGCCCCGCGAGGGAAACTGTTTTTT
CASSGAPRGKLFF
>TRBJ2-3|-|-|TRBV9
TGTGCCAGCAGCGTAGGCGGCTACACAGATACGCAGTATTTT
CASSVGGYTDTQYF
>TRBJ2-7|-|once|TRBV12-3/TRBV12-4
TGTGCCAGCAGTCCCCAGGGAAATTACGAGCAGTACTTC
CASSPQGNYEQYF
>TRBJ1-2|-|-|TRBV4-1
TGCGCCAGCAGACGCTCAGGGGAAGGAGGCTACACCTTC
CASRRSGEGGYTF
>TRBJ1-2|-|-|TRBV11-2
TGTGCCAGCAGCTTGCAGGGGCCAGCCTATGGCTACACCTTC
CASSLQGPAYGYTF
>TRBJ1-4|TRBD1|-|TRBV3-1/TRBV3-2
TGTGCCAGCAGCCAAGACCGGGACAGTAATGAAAAACTGTTTTTT
CASSQDRDSNEKLFF
>TRBJ1-3|-|-|TRBV10-2
TGCGCCAGCAGGAAGGGGGGGGCTGGAAACACCATATATTTT
CASRKGGAGNTIYF
>TRBJ1-1|-|-|TRBV11-2
TGTGCCAGCAGCTCAACGGTAACCGGGTCGGCTGAAGCTTTCTTT
CASSSTVTGSAEAFF
>TRBJ1-1|-|-|TRBV5-1
TGCGCCAGCAGCTTGGGGCAGGGTTACACTGAAGCTTTCTTT
CASSLGQGYTEAFF
>TRBJ1-1|-|many|TRBV18
TGTGCCAGCTCACGAGGGATGAACACTGAAGCTTTCTTT
CASSRGMNTEAFF
>TRBJ2-1|-|-|TRBV2
TGTGCCAGCAGTGCTGACAGTGAGCAGTTCTTC
CASSADSEQFF
>TRBJ2-7|-|-|TRBV3-1/TRBV3-2
TGTGCCAGCAGCCAAGAGGTCGGGTCCTACGAGCAGTACTTC
CASSQEVGSYEQYF
>TRBJ2-7|-|-|TRBV24-1
TGTGCCGGGGACACCTTCTACGAGCAGTACTTC
CAGDTFYEQYF
>TRBJ2-7|-|-|TRBV13
TGTGCCAGCAGCTTAGAAGGGGCCAGGGAGCAGTACTTC
CASSLEGAREQYF
>TRBJ1-4|TRBD1|-|TRBV11-2
TGTGCCAGCCGCCGGACAGGGATTAGGGAAAAACTGTTTTTT
CASRRTGIREKLFF
>TRBJ2-5|-|-|TRBV5-8
TGTGCCAGCAGGAGGGTAGAGACCCAGTACTTC
CASRRVETQYF
>TRBJ2-1|TRBD1|-|TRBV15
TGTGCCACCAGCAGACTGGACAGGGATTACAATGAGCAGTTCTTC
CATSRLDRDYNEQFF
>TRBJ2-2|TRBD1|once|TRBV28
TGTGCCAGCACATCGGGACAGGGGGGAGTACGGGGTTCGACCGGGGAGCTGTTTTTT
CASTSGQGGVRGSTGELFF
>TRBJ1-1|-|-|TRBV29-1
TGCAGCGGAGGGGGTGTCCTCGCTCCTGAAGCTTTCTTT
CSGGGVLAPEAFF
>TRBJ1-1|TRBD1|-|TRBV7-9
TGTGCCAGCAGCTTAGAATCCGGGACAGACACTGAAGCTTTCTTT
CASSLESGTDTEAFF
>TRBJ1-3|TRBD1|once|TRBV7-9
TGTGCCAGCAGCGGAGGGACAGGAGATAGAAACACCATATATTTT
CASSGGTGDRNTIYF
>TRBJ1-6|-|-|TRBV14
TGTGCCAGCAGCCTCCGCAGGGACAACTCCTATAATTCACCCCTCCACTTT
CASSLRRDNSYNSPLHF
>TRBJ2-7|-|-|TRBV3-1/TRBV3-2
TGTGCCAGCAGCCAAGGCGGCAGCACCTACGAGCAGTACTTC
CASSQGGSTYEQYF
>TRBJ2-4|-|-|TRBV10-3
TGTGCCATCAGTCAAGGACTGGAAAACATTCAGTACTTC
CAISQGLENIQYF